The rows below give T cell receptor beta chains drawn from one sample of a study of cytomegalovirus exposure and HLA in healthy donors. Here immunoSEQ multiplex PCR was the method, and the copy in TCRdb shows in-frame clones only, minus some. The table counts some 120,000 clones; around 3.6% lies in the top ten. The sample comprised PBMCs. The receptors stem from a man between 18 and 29 years old in good health and CMV-seronegative. Each CDR3 is given with its conserved first and last residue. Each record gives: J gene, V gene, D gene, CDR3 protein, CDR3 DNA. D genes are given only for firm matches.

J gene: TRBJ1-2; V gene: TRBV28; D gene: TRBD1; CDR3 protein: CASTSWGQGTSSYGYTF; CDR3 DNA: TGTGCCAGCACCAGTTGGGGACAGGGGACATCTAGCTATGGCTACACCTTC
J gene: TRBJ1-2; V gene: TRBV29-1; D gene: -; CDR3 protein: CSVAAGGGYGYTF; CDR3 DNA: TGCAGCGTTGCGGCGGGGGGGGGCTATGGCTACACCTTC
J gene: TRBJ1-2; V gene: TRBV7-2; D gene: -; CDR3 protein: CASSFTANYGYTF; CDR3 DNA: TGTGCCAGCAGCTTTACAGCTAACTATGGCTACACCTTC
J gene: TRBJ2-1; V gene: TRBV19; D gene: TRBD2; CDR3 protein: CATPGGRVGEQFF; CDR3 DNA: TGTGCCACTCCCGGGGGGAGGGTGGGTGAGCAGTTCTTC
J gene: TRBJ1-5; V gene: TRBV15; D gene: TRBD1; CDR3 protein: CATSSAGGRQPQHF; CDR3 DNA: TGTGCCACCAGCAGTGCAGGGGGCCGTCAGCCCCAGCATTTT
J gene: TRBJ2-5; V gene: TRBV9; D gene: -; CDR3 protein: CASSVVGAVQETQYF; CDR3 DNA: TGTGCCAGCAGCGTAGTCGGAGCGGTCCAAGAGACCCAGTACTTC
J gene: TRBJ2-7; V gene: TRBV29-1; D gene: -; CDR3 protein: CSVEEDGDEQYF; CDR3 DNA: TGCAGCGTTGAAGAAGACGGGGACGAGCAGTACTTC
J gene: TRBJ2-7; V gene: TRBV25-1; D gene: -; CDR3 protein: CASSDFVEQYF; CDR3 DNA: TGTGCCAGCAGTGACTTCGTGGAGCAGTACTTC
J gene: TRBJ2-6; V gene: TRBV15; D gene: TRBD2; CDR3 protein: CATSRDGSGSGGNSGANVLTF; CDR3 DNA: TGTGCCACCAGCAGAGATGGTTCCGGGAGCGGGGGAAACTCTGGGGCCAACGTCCTGACTTTC
J gene: TRBJ2-1; V gene: TRBV28; D gene: -; CDR3 protein: CASSSTTNEQFF; CDR3 DNA: TGTGCCAGCAGTTCAACGACAAATGAGCAGTTCTTC
J gene: TRBJ1-2; V gene: TRBV5-1; D gene: TRBD1; CDR3 protein: CASSFGGQGPGYTF; CDR3 DNA: TGCGCCAGCAGCTTCGGAGGACAGGGCCCCGGCTACACCTTC
J gene: TRBJ1-4; V gene: TRBV18; D gene: -; CDR3 protein: CASSLAPTNEKLFF; CDR3 DNA: TGTGCCAGCTCACTGGCACCCACTAATGAAAAACTGTTTTTT
J gene: TRBJ2-2; V gene: TRBV6-6; D gene: TRBD2; CDR3 protein: CASSQLAGVGTGELFF; CDR3 DNA: TGTGCCAGCAGTCAACTAGCGGGAGTAGGGACCGGGGAGCTGTTTTTT
J gene: TRBJ2-7; V gene: TRBV28; D gene: -; CDR3 protein: CASSKTWPGVHEQYF; CDR3 DNA: TGTGCCAGCAGTAAGACCTGGCCGGGGGTCCACGAGCAGTACTTC
J gene: TRBJ1-1; V gene: TRBV5-1; D gene: TRBD1; CDR3 protein: CASSTRTGRNTEAFF; CDR3 DNA: TGCGCCAGCAGCACACGGACAGGGAGGAACACTGAAGCTTTCTTT
J gene: TRBJ2-7; V gene: TRBV11-1; D gene: TRBD1; CDR3 protein: CASSLGQGAYFKPYEQYF; CDR3 DNA: TGTGCCAGCAGCTTAGGACAGGGGGCATATTTTAAACCCTACGAGCAGTACTTC
J gene: TRBJ1-6; V gene: TRBV5-1; D gene: -; CDR3 protein: CASSFKQGPTSYNSPLHF; CDR3 DNA: TGCGCCAGCAGCTTTAAACAGGGCCCTACTTCCTATAATTCACCCCTCCACTTT